The 30 T cell receptor beta chains listed next were all sequenced from one sample in a study of OX40 agonist ivuxolimab in advanced cancers. Method: immunoSEQ multiplex PCR; TCRdb's copy keeps in-frame clones and lacks some. This table has tens of thousands of clones, over 60% appearing once. The sample in question was CD4+ or CD8+ T cells sorted from blood, obtained in a trial of the OX40 agonist ivuxolimab. These receptors came from an adult with an advanced solid tumor such as melanoma, head and neck, liver or kidney cancer.

This clone was seen a handful of times. The V call is TRBV6-6, the J call TRBJ1-5; the D is unclear. Germline CDR1 is MNHNY and CDR2 is SVGAGI (reference sequence). CDR3 length: 14 amino acids. Deletions cut 8 bases from V and 7 bases from J, with 18 bases between. The CDR3 DNA reads as TGTGCCAGCCCCCAAACGGGGAGAAAGCAGCCCCAGCATTTT. As protein: CASPQTGRKQPQHF.

The V call is TRBV6-4, the J call TRBJ2-1; D gene uncertain. In germline, CDR1 is MRHNA, CDR2 SNTAGT. The V end was cut by 0 bases, the J end by 7 bases, with 4 bases between. The CDR3 is 12 amino acids. The CDR3 nucleotides are TGTGCCAGCAGTGACTCAGGGAATGAGCAGTTCTTC. Translated, it gives CASSDSGNEQFF.

This clone has just a few counts. DNA of the CDR3: TGTGCCAGCAGCTTATCGGCCGGGGGGAACAATGAGCAGTTCTTC. Its protein is CASSLSAGGNNEQFF. This sequence joins TRBV11-3 and TRBJ2-1; 7 positions match TRBD2. Trimming at V came to 2 bases and at J to 5 bases, leaving 6 bases not matched to a gene. This CDR3 contains 15 residues. Germline CDR1 and CDR2: SGHNT and YENEEA.

The gene calls are TRBV2 and TRBJ1-4; 7 bases align to TRBD1. This CDR3 region has 16 residues. After removal of 4 bases from V and 5 bases from J, the junction contained 10 bases not matched to a gene. Germline CDR1 reads SNHLY; CDR2 reads FYNNEI. This CDR3 reads CASSVVSDRPNEKLFF. The CDR3 nucleotides read TGTGCCAGCAGTGTTGTATCGGACAGGCCGAATGAAAAACTGTTTTTT. The full variable domain, rest sourced from reference TRBV2 and TRBJ1-4, is EPEVTQTPSHQVTQMGQEVILRCVPISNHLYFYWYRQILGQKVEFLVSFYNNEISEKSEIFDDQFSVERPDGSNFTLKIRSTKLEDSAMYFCASSVVSDRPNEKLFFGSGTQLSVL.

The V gene is TRBV19, the J gene TRBJ1-1; no definite D call. Trimming removed 1 base from V and 0 bases from J, with 9 bases in between. The CDR3 extends over 15 amino acids. Germline V CDR1 and CDR2: LNHDA, SQIVND (reference sequence). The CDR3 spells CASSIVFSMNTEAFF. DNA of the CDR3: TGTGCCAGTAGTATAGTCTTCTCTATGAACACTGAAGCTTTCTTT.

The gene calls are TRBV6-5 and TRBJ2-2, with 7 bases matching TRBD1. The V and J ends lost 11 bases and 4 bases, in that order; junction bases with no gene match: 13. The CDR3 length is 15 residues. Germline V lookup: CDR1 MNHEY, CDR2 SVGAGI. CDR3: CAGTYDRDGTGELFF. The CDR3 nucleotides are TGTGCCGGGACCTATGACAGGGACGGCACCGGGGAGCTGTTTTTT.

V is TRBV6-5 and J is TRBJ2-2, with D unresolved. The V gene's germline CDR1 is MNHEY and CDR2 SVGAGI. V shed 0 bases and J shed 4 bases, with 9 bases lying between them. This CDR3 is built from 15 residues. CDR3 nucleotides: TGTGCCAGCAGTTACTCAGACGTATTCACCGGGGAGCTGTTTTTT. This encodes CASSYSDVFTGELFF.

The chain couples TRBV28 to TRBJ2-1; the D gene is possibly TRBD2 (6 bases). Trimming left V 3 bases short and J 3 bases short, with 15 bases between. The CDR3 has 16 residues. The germline CDR1 and CDR2 sequences are MDHEN and SYDVKM. CDR3 DNA: TGTGCCAGCAGTTTTCCCGGACTATCCCACTACAATGAGCAGTTCTTC. Translated, it gives CASSFPGLSHYNEQFF.

The chain recombines TRBV10-3 with TRBJ2-3, with D perhaps matching TRBD2 (7 bases). CDR3 length: 15 amino acids. V was pared by 0 bases and J by 5 bases, with 12 bases between. CDR1 is ENHRY and CDR2 is SYGVKD in the germline V gene. For the CDR3, the DNA is TGTGCCATCAGTGAGTCGGGAGGGGGAGGAGATACGCAGTATTTT. It translates to CAISESGGGGDTQYF.

This chain joins TRBV9 and TRBJ1-1; D gene ambiguous. Germline CDR1 is SGDLS and CDR2 is YYNGEE. V lost 0 bases, J lost 4 bases, and 7 bases lay in between. The CDR3 sequence is 13 residues long. The chain's CDR3 is CASSVDISTEAFF. In DNA, the CDR3 is TGTGCCAGCAGCGTAGACATTAGCACTGAAGCTTTCTTT. The full variable domain, in which reference TRBV9 and TRBJ1-1 provide the parts outside the CDR3, is DSGVTQTPKHLITATGQRVTLRCSPRSGDLSVYWYQQSLDQGLQFLIQYYNGEERAKGNILERFSAQQFPDLHSELNLSSLELGDSALYFCASSVDISTEAFFGQGTRLTVV.

The chain uses TRBV6-6 and TRBJ1-1, with D maybe TRBD1 (6 bases). Trimming took 2 bases from V and 3 from J, leaving 7 bases between them. Germline values: CDR1 MNHNY, CDR2 SVGAGI (reference sequence). The CDR3 has 13 residues. CDR3 bases: TGTGCCAGCAGTTACGGGACACACACTGAAGCTTTCTTT. Its translation is CASSYGTHTEAFF.

The chain joins TRBV28 to TRBJ2-7; possible D gene TRBD2, 6 bases. V was shortened by 7 bases and J by 6 bases, with 13 bases between the two germline ends. CDR3 length: 12 amino acids. CDR1 MDHEN and CDR2 SYDVKM come from the germline V gene. In DNA form, the CDR3 reads TGTGCCAGCATACAGGCGGGGTCCGAGCAGTACTTC. Protein: CASIQAGSEQYF.

V usage is TRBV5-5 and J usage is TRBJ2-1; D might be TRBD1 (6 bases). V lost 0 bases and J lost 6, with 13 bases in between. The CDR3 contains 15 residues. CDR1 is SGHKS and CDR2 is YYEKEE in the germline V gene (reference sequence). CDR3 DNA: TGTGCCAGCAGCTTGGTGGGACATGGCCCCAATGAGCAGTTCTTC. Translated, it gives CASSLVGHGPNEQFF.

The rearrangement links TRBV30 to TRBJ2-1; a possible D gene is TRBD1 (6 bases). The germline V gene encodes CDR1 GTSNPN and CDR2 SVGIG (reference sequence). This CDR3 is 15 amino acids long. V lost 2 bases, J lost 5 bases, and 16 bases lay in between. CDR3 residues: CAWSHRVARDNEQFF. CDR3 sequence (DNA): TGTGCCTGGAGTCACAGGGTGGCCCGCGACAATGAGCAGTTCTTC.

V and J are TRBV19 and TRBJ1-5; 7 bases fit TRBD1. The V gene's germline CDR1 is LNHDA and CDR2 SQIVND (reference sequence). V dropped 5 bases and J dropped 2; count of bases not matched to a gene: 9. CDR3 length: 16 residues. CDR3 coding DNA: TGTGCCAGTAGTTCCCGACAGGGCTTCGGCAATCAGCCCCAGCATTTT. Translation gives CASSSRQGFGNQPQHF.

J is TRBJ1-6 and V is TRBV30, with TRBD1 as a possible D gene (5 bases). CDR1 and CDR2 from the germline V gene are GTSNPN and SVGIG (reference sequence). The CDR3 length is 14 residues. V lost 2 bases and J 8 bases, leaving 13 bases between the germline ends. CDR3 sequence: CAWSKGRSDSPLHF. DNA of the CDR3: TGTGCCTGGAGTAAGGGGAGGAGTGATTCACCCCTCCACTTT.

The rearrangement joins TRBV7-3 to TRBJ2-7; no reliable D call. The CDR3 runs 13 residues. Trimming removed 2 bases from V and 3 bases from J, with 8 bases in between. Germline V gene lookup returns CDR1 SGHTA and CDR2 FQGTGA. DNA of the CDR3: TGTGCCAGCAGCTTATTTGGCGGCTACGAGCAGTACTTC. This translates into CASSLFGGYEQYF.

The chain carries TRBV9 and TRBJ1-1; no clear D gene. The CDR3 has 15 residues. Trimming left V 4 bases short and J 1 base short, with 14 bases between. Germline CDR1 reads SGDLS; CDR2 reads YYNGEE. CDR3 sequence reads: CASSPSGGRNTEAFF. CDR3 DNA sequence: TGTGCCAGCAGCCCTAGCGGTGGCCGGAACACTGAAGCTTTCTTT. Full variable domain (rest looked up from reference TRBV9 and TRBJ1-1): DSGVTQTPKHLITATGQRVTLRCSPRSGDLSVYWYQQSLDQGLQFLIQYYNGEERAKGNILERFSAQQFPDLHSELNLSSLELGDSALYFCASSPSGGRNTEAFFGQGTRLTVV.

The genes are TRBV5-6 and TRBJ1-1, with a weak D call TRBD1 (5 bases). Germline CDR1 and CDR2: SGHDT and YYEEEE. Trimming left V 4 bases short and J 1 base short, with 11 bases between. This CDR3 contains 14 residues. The CDR3, as DNA: TGTGCCAGCAGCCAGGGAGGTGGGAACACTGAAGCTTTCTTT. The encoded protein is CASSQGGGNTEAFF.

This clone has only a few counts. This chain connects TRBV27 to TRBJ2-7, with D perhaps TRBD1 (5 bases). Looked up from germline, CDR1 is MNHEY and CDR2 is SMNVEV (reference sequence). This CDR3 has 13 amino acids. Trimming pared 5 bases from V and 6 bases from J, leaving 14 bases between. CDR3 amino acids: CASSPAGPVEQYF. CDR3 nucleotide sequence: TGTGCCAGCAGTCCGGCAGGGCCTGTCGAGCAGTACTTC.

The chain combines TRBV7-9 with TRBJ1-1; TRBD1 aligns across 7 bases. Germline V gives CDR1 SEHNR, CDR2 FQNEAQ (reference sequence). The J segment lost 0 bases and the V segment lost 2 bases, leaving 3 bases of the junction unmatched. This CDR3 contains 15 residues. Here the CDR3 DNA reads TGTGCCAGCAGCTTATCGCAGGGGGTGAACACTGAAGCTTTCTTT. It yields the protein CASSLSQGVNTEAFF.

The chain links TRBV18 to TRBJ2-7; D gene unclear. From germline, CDR1 is KGHSH and CDR2 LQKENI. CDR3 length: 14 residues. The V end was cut by 0 bases, the J end by 6 bases, with 12 bases between. This CDR3 is CASSPPSQVGEQYF. The DNA of the CDR3 is TGTGCCAGCTCACCACCAAGCCAGGTTGGCGAGCAGTACTTC.

The genes are TRBV7-9 and TRBJ2-3; perhaps TRBD2 as D (5 bases). There are 15 residues in the CDR3. The germline gives CDR1 SEHNR, CDR2 FQNEAQ (reference sequence). The V end was cut by 1 base, the J end by 4 bases, with 12 bases between. CDR3 DNA sequence: TGTGCCAGCAGCTTAGGAGGGCCCCCGGCAGATACGCAGTATTTT. Amino acid sequence: CASSLGGPPADTQYF.

The genes are TRBV11-2 and TRBJ2-5; 8 bases match TRBD2. The V and J ends lost 1 base and 1 base, in that order; junction bases with no gene match: 8. The CDR3 runs 17 residues. Germline V gene lookup returns CDR1 SGHAT and CDR2 FQNNGV. CDR3 DNA: TGTGCCAGCAGCTTAGGCGGGGGGCCCCTCTCCCAAGAGACCCAGTACTTC. This encodes CASSLGGGPLSQETQYF.

The rearrangement uses TRBV7-6 and TRBJ2-3; D may correspond to TRBD1 or TRBD2 (5 bases each). Germline V gene data show CDR1 as SGHVS and CDR2 as FNYEAQ. With 1 base removed from V and 3 bases from J, the gap between germline ends came to 8 bases. The CDR3 consists of 14 residues. CDR3 sequence reads: CASSLVGGTDTQYF. The CDR3 DNA follows: TGTGCCAGCAGCTTAGTTGGGGGTACAGATACGCAGTATTTT.

The CDR3 bases are TGTGCCAGCAGCGCCCGCCGCGGCGCTTCGAGCTATGGCTACACCTTC. Translated, it gives CASSARRGASSYGYTF. This rearrangement joins TRBV9 to TRBJ1-2; D call uncertain. The CDR3 loop spans 16 amino acids. V was clipped by 3 bases and J by 4 bases, with 19 bases between them. Germline assignment: CDR1 SGDLS and CDR2 YYNGEE. Based on the CDR3 plus reference TRBV9 and TRBJ1-2, the full variable domain is DSGVTQTPKHLITATGQRVTLRCSPRSGDLSVYWYQQSLDQGLQFLIQYYNGEERAKGNILERFSAQQFPDLHSELNLSSLELGDSALYFCASSARRGASSYGYTFGSGTRLTVV.

This sequence joins TRBV7-2 and TRBJ2-3; D is undetermined. This CDR3 has 14 residues. Germline CDR1 and CDR2: SGHTA and FQGNSA. V was trimmed by 5 bases and J by 0 bases, leaving 9 bases between them. In nucleotides, the CDR3 is TGTGCCAGCAGCCCCTTTGGAAGCACAGATACGCAGTATTTT. Its protein is CASSPFGSTDTQYF.

There are a few counts of this clone. This sequence joins TRBV29-1 and TRBJ1-2; D is undetermined. Germline V gene data show CDR1 as SQVTM and CDR2 as ANQGSEA. The V and J ends lost 3 bases and 6 bases respectively, with 14 bases between them. This CDR3 has 13 residues. The CDR3 spells CSVDEGYLDGYTF. The CDR3 DNA is TGCAGCGTTGACGAGGGTTATCTGGATGGCTACACCTTC.

The J gene is TRBJ2-2, the V gene TRBV7-8, with 7 bases lining up with TRBD1. The length of the CDR3 is 15 residues. The ends lost 5 bases at V and 1 base at J; junction bases unmatched: 4. CDR1 is SGHVS, CDR2 FQNEAQ, per germline. This CDR3 reads CASSTGTVNTGELFF. DNA for the CDR3: TGTGCCAGCAGCACCGGGACAGTGAACACCGGGGAGCTGTTTTTT. Full variable domain (remainder filled in from reference TRBV7-8 and TRBJ2-2): GAGVSQSPRYKVAKRGQDVALRCDPISGHVSLFWYQQALGQGPEFLTYFQNEAQLDKSGLPSDRFFAERPEGSVSTLKIQRTQQEDSAVYLCASSTGTVNTGELFFGEGSRLTVL.

The gene calls are TRBV4-3 and TRBJ2-3; the match to TRBD1 covers 7 bases. The germline CDR1 and CDR2 sequences are LGHNA and YSLEER. The length of the CDR3 is 15 residues. V shed 3 bases and J 3 bases; nucleotides not matched to a gene: 6. The CDR3 DNA reads as TGCGCCAGCAGCCATGACAGGGTAGGAACAGATACGCAGTATTTT. This encodes CASSHDRVGTDTQYF.